Here is one T cell receptor beta chain with its context. The antigen is not known. Notes on the study in general: Tumor-infiltrating Treg TCR alpha and beta sequences overlapped most with tumor naive CD4+ T cells, then blood naive.

Each CDR3 protein gets one entry after TCRdb re-called the 5' RACE reads with MiXCR. Among 35,000 to 45,000 distinct CDR3 sequences listed, about a fifth were seen once. The CDR3 loop spans 15 amino acids. CDR1 and CDR2 from the germline V gene are SGHAT and FQNNGV. Trimming shortened V by 0 bases and J by 3 bases, and 11 bases separated the two germline ends. Tregs were sorted as CD4+CD25+CD127-/low cells. Source material: Tregs sorted from a lymph node. This sequence joins TRBV11-2 and TRBJ1-1; D perhaps matches TRBD1 (5 bases). The TCR was taken from a female donor with breast cancer. The CDR3 region is CASSLEGDWDTEAFF. The CDR3 DNA reads TGTGCCAGCAGCTTAGAAGGGGACTGGGACACTGAAGCTTTCTTT.